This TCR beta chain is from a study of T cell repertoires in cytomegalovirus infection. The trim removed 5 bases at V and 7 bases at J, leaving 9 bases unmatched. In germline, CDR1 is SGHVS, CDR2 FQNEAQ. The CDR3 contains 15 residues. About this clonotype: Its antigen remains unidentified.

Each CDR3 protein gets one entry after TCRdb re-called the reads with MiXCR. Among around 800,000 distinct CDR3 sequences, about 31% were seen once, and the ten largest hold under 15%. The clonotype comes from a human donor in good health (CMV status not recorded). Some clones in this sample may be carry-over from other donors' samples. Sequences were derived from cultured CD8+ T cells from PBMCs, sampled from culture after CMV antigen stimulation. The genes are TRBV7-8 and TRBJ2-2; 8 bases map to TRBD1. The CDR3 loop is CASSHDRGFGGELFF. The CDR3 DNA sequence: TGTGCCAGCAGCCACGACAGGGGATTCGGCGGGGAGCTGTTTTTT.